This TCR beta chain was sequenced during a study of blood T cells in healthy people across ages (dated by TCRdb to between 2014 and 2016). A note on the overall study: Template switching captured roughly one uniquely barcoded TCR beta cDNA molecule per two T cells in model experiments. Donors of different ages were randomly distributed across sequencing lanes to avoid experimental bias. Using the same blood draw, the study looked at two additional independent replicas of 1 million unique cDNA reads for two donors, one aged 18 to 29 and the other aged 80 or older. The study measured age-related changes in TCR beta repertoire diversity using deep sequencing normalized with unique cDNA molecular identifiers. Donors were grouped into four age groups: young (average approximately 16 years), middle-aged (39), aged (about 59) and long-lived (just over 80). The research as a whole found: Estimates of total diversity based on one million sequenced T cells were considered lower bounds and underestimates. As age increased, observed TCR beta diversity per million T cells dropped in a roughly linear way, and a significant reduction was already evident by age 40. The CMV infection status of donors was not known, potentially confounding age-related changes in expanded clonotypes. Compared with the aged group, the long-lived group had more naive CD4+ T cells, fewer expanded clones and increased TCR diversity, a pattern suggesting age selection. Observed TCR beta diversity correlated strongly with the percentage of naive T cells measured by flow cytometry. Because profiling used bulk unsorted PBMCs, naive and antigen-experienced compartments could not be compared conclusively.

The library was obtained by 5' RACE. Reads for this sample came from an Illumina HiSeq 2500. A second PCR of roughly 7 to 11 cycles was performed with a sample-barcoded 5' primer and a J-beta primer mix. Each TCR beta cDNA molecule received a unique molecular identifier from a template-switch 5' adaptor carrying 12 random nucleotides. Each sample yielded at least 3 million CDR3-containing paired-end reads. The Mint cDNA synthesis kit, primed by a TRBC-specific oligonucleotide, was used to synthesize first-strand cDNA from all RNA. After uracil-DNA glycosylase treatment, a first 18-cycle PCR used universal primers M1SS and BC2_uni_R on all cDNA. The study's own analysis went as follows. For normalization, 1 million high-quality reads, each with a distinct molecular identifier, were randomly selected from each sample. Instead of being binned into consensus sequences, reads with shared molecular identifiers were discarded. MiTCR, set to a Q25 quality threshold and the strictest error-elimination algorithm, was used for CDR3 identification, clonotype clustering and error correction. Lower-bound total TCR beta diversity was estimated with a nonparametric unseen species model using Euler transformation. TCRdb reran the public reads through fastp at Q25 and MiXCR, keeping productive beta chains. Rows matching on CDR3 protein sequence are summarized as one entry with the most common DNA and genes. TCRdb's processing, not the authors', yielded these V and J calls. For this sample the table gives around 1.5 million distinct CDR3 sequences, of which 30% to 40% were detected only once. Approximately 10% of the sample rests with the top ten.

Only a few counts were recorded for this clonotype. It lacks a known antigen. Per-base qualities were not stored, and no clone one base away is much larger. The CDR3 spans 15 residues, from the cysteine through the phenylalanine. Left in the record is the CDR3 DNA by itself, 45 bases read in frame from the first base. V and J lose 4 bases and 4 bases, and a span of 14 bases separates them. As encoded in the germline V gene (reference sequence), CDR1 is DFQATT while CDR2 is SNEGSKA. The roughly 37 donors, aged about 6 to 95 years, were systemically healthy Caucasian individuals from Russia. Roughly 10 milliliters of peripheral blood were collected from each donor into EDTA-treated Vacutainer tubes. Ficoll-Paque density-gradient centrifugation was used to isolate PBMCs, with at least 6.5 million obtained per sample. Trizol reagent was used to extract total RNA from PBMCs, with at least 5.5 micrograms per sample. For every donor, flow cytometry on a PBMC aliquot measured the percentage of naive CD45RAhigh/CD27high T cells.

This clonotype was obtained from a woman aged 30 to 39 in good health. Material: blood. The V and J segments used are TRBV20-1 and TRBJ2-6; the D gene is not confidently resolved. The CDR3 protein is CSAKTRVAGANVLTF. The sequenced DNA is TGCAGTGCTAAGACAAGGGTCGCGGGGGCCAACGTCCTGACTTTC.